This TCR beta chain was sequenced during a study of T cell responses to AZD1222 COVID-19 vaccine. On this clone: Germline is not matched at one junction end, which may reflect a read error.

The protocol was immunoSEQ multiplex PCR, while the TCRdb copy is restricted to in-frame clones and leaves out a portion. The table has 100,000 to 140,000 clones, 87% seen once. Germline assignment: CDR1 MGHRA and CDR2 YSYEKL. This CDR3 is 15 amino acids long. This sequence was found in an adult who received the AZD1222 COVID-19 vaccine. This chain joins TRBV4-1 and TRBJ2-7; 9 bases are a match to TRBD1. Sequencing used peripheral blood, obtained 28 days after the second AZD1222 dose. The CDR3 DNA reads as TGCGTCAGCAGCCCAGGGACAGGGAATTCCTACGAGCAGTACTTC. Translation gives CVSSPGTGNSYEQYF.